The subject of this entry is one T cell receptor beta chain. Antigen specificity is unknown. This sample stems from a study of cytomegalovirus exposure and HLA in healthy donors. Study results and caveats: It was reportedly the case that the classifier diagnosed cytomegalovirus status with high specificity and sensitivity.

Use of 60 Vbeta and 13 Jbeta primers characterized the PCR. TCRdb's copy holds only in-frame clones and misses some; the assay was immunoSEQ multiplex PCR. The repertoire includes 150,000 to 200,000 clones, 65% to 90% of them detected once, and under 2.5% sits in the top ten. The sequencing input was PBMCs. The clonotype originates from a woman aged 18 to 35 in good health and CMV-seronegative.

In DNA, the CDR3 is TGTGCCAGCTCACCGGTCGAGCTACAGCTTATGAACACTGAAGCTTTCTTT. It translates to CASSPVELQLMNTEAFF. This rearrangement joins TRBV18 to TRBJ1-1; D gene uncertain. The CDR3 consists of 17 residues. Trimming stripped 3 bases from V and 0 bases from J, with 17 bases between. Germline values: CDR1 KGHSH, CDR2 LQKENI.